Listed below are T cell receptor beta chains from one sample, sequenced in a study of post-analysis software for immune sequencing data. MiXCR, run by TCRdb on the PCR reads, gives a single entry per CDR3 protein. The profile shows roughly 800,000 distinct CDR3 sequences, about 32% of them singletons. The sample taken for sequencing was blood. These receptor sequences come from a girl under 18 with multiple sclerosis. Each CDR3 is given with its conserved first and last residue. Fields, in order: clone size, J gene, D gene, V gene, CDR3 protein, CDR3 DNA. D genes are given only for firm matches. The listing skips clone size in some rows; elsewhere it reads once, few, many or a size class.

>few|TRBJ2-4|TRBD1|TRBV5-6
CASSPTGVNLAKNIQYF
TGTGCCAGCAGCCCGACAGGGGTGAACTTAGCCAAAAACATTCAGTACTTC
>NA|TRBJ2-5|NA|TRBV20-1
CSASYFGQGLYF
TGCAGTGCTAGTTATTTTGGGCAGGGGCTGTACTTC
>NA|TRBJ2-5|NA|TRBV20-1
CSAIPPVGGQETQYF
TGCAGTGCTATCCCCCCCGTGGGCGGCCAAGAGACCCAGTACTTC
>NA|TRBJ2-2|TRBD1|TRBV4-3
CASSQERGTGTEGTGELFF
TGCGCCAGCAGCCAAGAGAGGGGGACAGGGACCGAGGGGACCGGGGAGCTGTTTTTT
>NA|TRBJ2-5|TRBD1|TRBV5-6
CASSLGQGLRTQYF
TGTGCCAGCAGCTTGGGACAGGGCCTCCGGACCCAGTACTTC
>NA|TRBJ2-1|NA|TRBV7-2
CASSSRAGGRLNNEQFF
TGTGCCAGCAGTTCCAGGGCAGGAGGGAGACTAAACAATGAGCAGTTCTTC
>NA|TRBJ2-5|NA|TRBV4-3
CASSQDTTEETQYF
TGCGCCAGCAGCCAAGATACGACGGAAGAGACCCAGTACTTC
>NA|TRBJ2-2|NA|TRBV7-9
CASSLGSGTKNTGELFF
TGTGCCAGCAGCTTAGGCTCGGGGACCAAGAACACCGGGGAGCTGTTTTTT
>many|TRBJ1-6|NA|TRBV7-2
CASSLVPGSGPLHF
TGTGCCAGCAGCTTAGTACCGGGGAGTGGACCCCTCCACTTT
>NA|TRBJ2-3|TRBD2|TRBV7-9
CASSGAPTSGGGTDTQYF
TGTGCCAGCAGCGGTGCCCCGACTAGCGGGGGGGGTACAGATACGCAGTATTTT
>few|TRBJ1-2|NA|TRBV5-1
CASSLGISRSSEGYTF
TGCGCCAGCAGCTTGGGGATTTCCAGGTCAAGCGAGGGCTACACCTTC
>many|TRBJ2-1|NA|TRBV21-1
CASSTWTDEQFF
TGTGCCAGCAGCACGTGGACAGATGAGCAGTTCTTC
>few|TRBJ2-3|TRBD2|TRBV9
CASSVVTSGTDTQYF
TGTGCCAGCAGCGTCGTGACTAGCGGTACAGATACGCAGTATTTT
>NA|TRBJ1-4|TRBD1|TRBV7-6
CASSFQGGEKLFF
TGTGCCAGCAGCTTCCAGGGGGGAGAAAAACTGTTTTTT
>NA|TRBJ2-7|NA|TRBV7-2
CASSLGPASGGYEQYF
TGTGCCAGCAGCTTAGGGCCCGCGAGCGGTGGTTACGAGCAGTACTTC
>NA|TRBJ2-5|NA|TRBV11-2
CASSPGLQTPETQYF
TGTGCCAGCAGCCCCGGGCTCCAGACCCCGGAGACCCAGTACTTC
>NA|TRBJ2-5|TRBD2|TRBV9
CASSAGLDETQYF
TGTGCCAGCAGCGCGGGACTAGATGAGACCCAGTACTTC
>few|TRBJ2-7|NA|TRBV28
CASSLIAIAPGEQYF
TGTGCCAGCAGTTTAATCGCGATAGCTCCGGGGGAGCAGTACTTC
>once|TRBJ2-3|NA|TRBV2
CASGPGRGNEKLYF
TGTGCCAGCGGCCCGGGACGGGGAAATGAAAAACTGTATTTT
>NA|TRBJ1-2|TRBD1|TRBV5-1
CASRFLPGQGNYGYTF
TGCGCCAGCCGGTTTCTCCCGGGACAGGGGAACTATGGCTACACATTC
>NA|TRBJ2-5|TRBD2|TRBV29-1
CSVRTSPETQYF
TGCAGCGTCCGGACTAGCCCGGAGACCCAGTACTTC
>many|TRBJ2-3|NA|TRBV7-6
CASSPGGGSTQYF
TGTGCCAGCAGCCCAGGAGGTGGGAGCACGCAGTATTTT
>NA|TRBJ2-3|NA|TRBV12-3/TRBV12-4
CASSYPGVGGDVQYF
TGTGCCAGCAGTTACCCGGGGGTTGGAGGAGATGTGCAGTATTTT
>few|TRBJ2-4|NA|TRBV20-1
CSAKGTTGKNIQHF
TGCAGTGCTAAGGGGACCACCGGCAAAAACATTCAGCACTTC
>few|TRBJ2-3|TRBD2|TRBV7-9
CASSSRVAISGSTDTQYF
TGTGCCAGCAGCTCTAGGGTTGCCATTAGCGGGAGTACAGATACGCAGTATTTT
>NA|TRBJ1-4|NA|TRBV7-2
CASSSPGEKLFF
TGTGCCAGCAGCTCCCCAGGTGAAAAACTGTTTTTT
>NA|TRBJ1-5|NA|TRBV28
CASKWDGLNQPQHF
TGTGCCAGCAAGTGGGACGGCCTCAATCAGCCCCAGCATTTT
>few|TRBJ2-7|NA|TRBV5-1
CASSLEGSGYEQYF
TGCGCCAGCAGCTTGGAGGGTAGCGGCTACGAGCAGTACTTC
>NA|TRBJ2-7|TRBD2|TRBV20-1
CSARPGLAGSKQYF
TGCAGTGCTCGCCCGGGACTAGCGGGAAGCAAGCAGTACTTC
>few|TRBJ2-7|NA|TRBV7-2
CASRDRKTYEQYF
TGTGCCAGCCGAGACAGGAAGACCTACGAGCAGTACTTC
>few|TRBJ1-4|NA|TRBV2
CASMKYEKLFF
TGTGCCAGCATGAAATATGAAAAACTGTTTTTT
>NA|TRBJ1-2|TRBD1|TRBV7-9
CASRTGVGYGYTF
TGTGCCAGCAGAACAGGGGTTGGCTATGGCTACACCTTC
>few|TRBJ2-7|NA|TRBV7-9
CASGLPSAHEQYF
TGTGCCAGCGGATTACCCTCCGCCCACGAGCAGTACTTC
>few|TRBJ2-3|NA|TRBV9
CASSPPLGDETQYF
TGTGCCAGCAGCCCCCCATTAGGGGACGAGACGCAGTATTTT
>NA|TRBJ2-2|TRBD1|TRBV5-1
CASSAGQVNTGELFF
TGCGCCAGCAGCGCGGGACAGGTGAACACCGGGGAGCTGTTTTTT
>NA|TRBJ1-2|NA|TRBV6-5
CASSIDLGRRTGYTF
TGTGCCAGCAGTATCGATCTGGGGCGCCGGACTGGCTACACCTTC
>few|TRBJ2-7|TRBD2|TRBV20-1
CSARVPAGDWEQYF
TGCAGTGCTAGAGTCCCAGCGGGAGATTGGGAGCAGTACTTC
>NA|TRBJ2-6|NA|TRBV3-1
CASSLTESGANVLTF
TGTGCCAGCAGCCTAACAGAGTCTGGGGCCAACGTCCTGACTTTC
>few|TRBJ2-5|NA|TRBV20-1
CSASRDGQETQYF
TGCAGTGCTAGTCGGGACGGGCAAGAGACCCAGTACTTC
>NA|TRBJ2-7|NA|TRBV7-2
CASSFLSSYEQYF
TGTGCCAGCAGCTTTCTCAGCTCCTACGAGCAGTACTTC
>NA|TRBJ2-2|NA|TRBV19
CASSITRAGELFF
TGTGCCAGTAGTATAACCAGGGCCGGGGAGCTGTTTTTT
>NA|TRBJ2-7|TRBD1|TRBV7-9
CASSRQGLYSYEQYF
TGTGCCAGCAGCCGACAGGGGCTCTACTCCTACGAGCAGTACTTC
>few|TRBJ2-7|TRBD2|TRBV28
CASSLHPGLAGDEQYF
TGTGCCAGCAGTTTGCACCCGGGACTAGCGGGAGACGAGCAGTACTTC
>NA|TRBJ2-7|NA|TRBV20-1
CSAPGTLGEQYF
TGCAGTGCCCCCGGGACCCTGGGCGAGCAGTACTTC
>many|TRBJ2-7|NA|TRBV7-2
CASNSAGEQYF
TGTGCCAGCAACTCCGCGGGGGAGCAGTACTTC
>few|TRBJ2-1|NA|TRBV18
CASSLSISESYNEQFF
TGTGCCAGCTCACTCTCCATATCGGAGAGTTACAATGAGCAGTTCTTC
>NA|TRBJ2-7|TRBD2|TRBV6-5
CASRAGAYEQYF
TGTGCCAGCAGAGCGGGAGCCTACGAGCAGTACTTC
>NA|TRBJ2-7|TRBD1|TRBV19
CASSIAPGTGSYEQYF
TGTGCCAGTAGTATAGCCCCCGGGACAGGGTCCTACGAGCAGTACTTC
>NA|TRBJ1-4|TRBD1|TRBV4-3
CASGDQGARSDKLFF
TGCGCCAGCGGAGACCAGGGGGCGCGTTCTGACAAACTGTTTTTT
>NA|TRBJ2-7|NA|TRBV7-9
CASSPELYYEQYF
TGTGCCAGCAGCCCTGAATTGTATTACGAGCAGTACTTC
>NA|TRBJ2-3|TRBD1|TRBV7-2
CAGSFTRDRGTDTQYF
TGTGCCGGCAGCTTCACCCGGGACAGGGGCACAGATACGCAGTATTTT
>few|TRBJ1-6|NA|TRBV7-9
CASSLGHLSYNSPLHF
TGTGCCAGCAGCTTGGGGCACCTTTCCTATAATTCACCCCTCCACTTT
>NA|TRBJ2-7|TRBD2|TRBV20-1
CSATRLAGAYEQYF
TGCAGTGCAACCCGACTAGCGGGAGCCTACGAGCAGTACTTC
>once|TRBJ1-5|NA|TRBV2
CASSEPLGLNQPQHF
TGTGCCAGCAGTGAACCCCTGGGTCTCAATCAGCCCCAGCATTTT
>few|TRBJ1-4|NA|TRBV6-6
CASVWDEKLFF
TGTGCCAGCGTGTGGGATGAAAAACTGTTTTTT
>NA|TRBJ2-3|NA|TRBV12-3/TRBV12-4
CASRDGKTSADTQYF
TGTGCCAGCAGAGACGGGAAGACGAGCGCAGATACGCAGTATTTT
>once|TRBJ2-7|NA|TRBV9
CASSVSGKTPSHEQYF
TGTGCCAGCAGCGTTTCGGGGAAAACTCCTTCCCACGAGCAGTACTTC